The 20 T cell receptor beta chains below all came from one sample that was sequenced in a study of cytomegalovirus exposure and HLA in healthy donors. Amplification used 60 Vbeta primers and 13 Jbeta primers. Data came from immunoSEQ multiplex PCR; TCRdb stores just in-frame clones and leaves some out. The data hold 130,000 or so clones, with about 8.6% observed a single time. The source material was PBMCs. These TCRs come from a woman in her forties in good health and CMV-seropositive.

This chain connects TRBV19 to TRBJ2-6, with D hard to call. Germline V CDR1 and CDR2: LNHDA, SQIVND (reference sequence). The CDR3 has 13 residues. V was cut by 3 bases and J by 8 bases, with 8 bases left in between. The CDR3 DNA is TGTGCCAGTAGTATCGTTGTGTCCAACGTCCTGACTTTC. Amino acids: CASSIVVSNVLTF. The full variable domain, with the rest looked up from reference TRBV19 and TRBJ2-6, is DGGITQSPKYLFRKEGQNVTLSCEQNLNHDAMYWYRQDPGQGLRLIYYSQIVNDFQKGDIAEGYSVSREKKESFPLTVTSAQKNPTAFYLCASSIVVSNVLTFGAGSRLTVL.

This clone was counted a few times. The CDR3 nucleotides read TGTGCCAGCAGTGACTCTAGCGGGGACACCTACGAGCAGTACTTC. Translation: CASSDSSGDTYEQYF. The genes are TRBV2 and TRBJ2-7, with TRBD2 matching 9 bases. CDR3 length: 15 amino acids. Trimming removed 3 bases from V and 2 bases from J; junction bases left unmatched: 5. Germline V gene data show CDR1 as SNHLY and CDR2 as FYNNEI.

The rearrangement joins TRBV7-8 to TRBJ1-1; no reliable D call. Germline V gene sequence: CDR1 SGHVS, CDR2 FQNEAQ. With 2 bases removed from V and 4 bases from J, the gap between germline ends came to 11 bases. CDR3 length equals 14 residues. CDR3 DNA sequence: TGTGCCAGCAGCTTATTCCCGCGGGGCACTGAAGCTTTCTTT. As protein: CASSLFPRGTEAFF. Full variable domain (missing parts from reference TRBV7-8 and TRBJ1-1): GAGVSQSPRYKVAKRGQDVALRCDPISGHVSLFWYQQALGQGPEFLTYFQNEAQLDKSGLPSDRFFAERPEGSVSTLKIQRTQQEDSAVYLCASSLFPRGTEAFFGQGTRLTVV.

The chain is built from TRBV27 and TRBJ1-1; unclear D gene. CDR3 size: 14 residues. V lost 6 bases and J lost 7, with 18 bases in between. Germline V gives CDR1 MNHEY, CDR2 SMNVEV (reference sequence). This chain's CDR3 is CASSSIGRRDEAFF. CDR3 nucleotide sequence: TGTGCCAGCAGCTCGATTGGGCGGAGGGATGAAGCTTTCTTT.

This chain joins TRBV18 and TRBJ2-5, with unresolved D. This CDR3 is built from 12 residues. The germline gives CDR1 KGHSH, CDR2 LQKENI. Trimming stripped 4 bases from V and 2 bases from J, with 5 bases between. The chain's CDR3 is CASSRSQETQYF. CDR3 sequence (DNA): TGTGCCAGCTCACGGAGTCAAGAGACCCAGTACTTC. Based on the CDR3 plus reference TRBV18 and TRBJ2-5, the full variable domain is NAGVMQNPRHLVRRRGQEARLRCSPMKGHSHVYWYRQLPEEGLKFMVYLQKENIIDESGMPKERFSAEFPKEGPSILRIQQVVRGDSAAYFCASSRSQETQYFGPGTRLLVL.

J is TRBJ2-2 and V is TRBV4-2, with TRBD1 identical over 9 bases. Germline V gene lookup returns CDR1 LGHNA and CDR2 YNFKEQ. The length of the CDR3 is 18 residues. With 0 bases clipped from V and 3 bases from J, the junction kept 8 bases outside the gene matches. The CDR3 DNA follows: TGTGCCAGCAGCCAAGATTCTCGGACAGGGGATTACACCGGGGAGCTGTTTTTT. Its protein is CASSQDSRTGDYTGELFF.

The chain joins TRBV6-1 to TRBJ2-6; no definite D call. Germline V lookup: CDR1 MNHNS, CDR2 SASEGT. Trimming removed 3 bases from V and 4 bases from J, with 19 bases in between. This CDR3 has 18 amino acids. DNA of the CDR3: TGTGCCAGCAGTGAGAGGTTTCAGAGGAAGGCCGGGGCCAACGTCCTGACTTTC. This encodes CASSERFQRKAGANVLTF.

This clone was found a few times. The chain links TRBV10-3 to TRBJ1-1; D gene unclear. Germline CDR1 ENHRY, CDR2 SYGVKD. The CDR3 is 15 amino acids. Between the trimmed V and J ends, which lost 4 bases and 1 base, there was a span of 13 bases. CDR3: CAISAHREGNTEAFF. The CDR3 coding sequence is TGTGCCATCAGTGCCCATAGGGAGGGGAACACTGAAGCTTTCTTT.

V usage is TRBV27 and J usage is TRBJ2-7; 9 bases are a match to TRBD1. Germline V gives CDR1 MNHEY, CDR2 SMNVEV (reference sequence). The CDR3 extends over 14 amino acids. Germline trimming cut 2 bases from V and 5 bases from J; bases unmatched to any gene: 4. CDR3 nucleotide sequence: TGTGCCAGCAGTTTACGGGACAGGGAGCACGAGCAGTACTTC. Its protein product is CASSLRDREHEQYF.

The rearrangement uses TRBV5-1 and TRBJ2-3, with TRBD2 identical over 13 bases. Germline values: CDR1 SGHRS, CDR2 YFSETQ. The junction had 10 bases not matched to a gene; V was cut back by 6 bases and J by 6 bases. The CDR3 runs 16 residues. The DNA for the CDR3 is TGCGCCAGCAACCCTACTAGCGGGGGGGCTCGGGATACGCAGTATTTT. As protein: CASNPTSGGARDTQYF. The full variable domain, its missing parts supplied by reference TRBV5-1 and TRBJ2-3, is KAGVTQTPRYLIKTRGQQVTLSCSPISGHRSVSWYQQTPGQGLQFLFEYFSETQRNKGNFPGRFSGRQFSNSRSEMNVSTLELGDSALYLCASNPTSGGARDTQYFGPGTRLTVL.

The J gene is TRBJ2-1, the V gene TRBV28; a weak D match, TRBD2 (5 bases). V was cut by 5 bases and J by 8 bases, with 25 bases left in between. The CDR3 has 17 residues. In germline, CDR1 is MDHEN, CDR2 SYDVKM. DNA of the CDR3: TGTGCCAGCAGTCCCCTCGGTGAGGGCTCGGCGTGGGATGAGCAGTTCTTC. As protein: CASSPLGEGSAWDEQFF.

Of note for this clone: Other DNA sequences from this sample encode an identical CDR3 as well. The chain employs TRBV29-1 and TRBJ1-4; 7 positions match TRBD1. The trim removed 4 bases at V and 8 bases at J, leaving 7 bases unmatched. The CDR3 runs to 13 residues. CDR1 and CDR2 from the germline V gene are SQVTM and ANQGSEA. The CDR3 DNA reads TGCAGCGTTGGACAGGGCACGAACGAAAAACTGTTTTTT. It is translated as CSVGQGTNEKLFF.

This clone was seen more than once but under ten times. J is TRBJ2-5 and V is TRBV28; 8 positions match TRBD2. V was clipped by 7 bases and J by 5 bases; unmatched bases: 18. CDR3 length: 17 amino acids. CDR1 MDHEN and CDR2 SYDVKM come from the germline V gene. This CDR3 is CASKGGPGGAWRETQYF. The CDR3 region has the DNA TGTGCCAGCAAGGGCGGGCCGGGGGGGGCCTGGCGTGAGACCCAGTACTTC.

V and J are TRBV30 and TRBJ1-4; 7 bases line up with TRBD1. From germline, CDR1 is GTSNPN and CDR2 SVGIG (reference sequence). The CDR3 has 18 amino acids. After removal of 4 bases from V and 6 bases from J, the junction contained 20 bases not matched to a gene. The CDR3 sequence: CAWNKKVPPTGSDEKLFF. The CDR3 DNA is TGTGCCTGGAACAAAAAAGTACCCCCGACAGGGTCTGATGAAAAACTGTTTTTT.

V usage is TRBV5-1 and J usage is TRBJ1-3; the D gene is possibly TRBD1 (5 bases). V was pared by 3 bases and J by 0 bases, with 7 bases between. CDR3 size: 14 residues. The V gene's germline CDR1 is SGHRS and CDR2 YFSETQ. CDR3 DNA: TGCGCCAGCAGCTCAGGGATCTCTGGAAACACCATATATTTT. As protein: CASSSGISGNTIYF.

In its sample, this clone was seen a few times. This chain joins TRBV5-1 and TRBJ2-3; D might be TRBD1 (5 bases). The germline CDR1 and CDR2 sequences are SGHRS and YFSETQ. CDR3 size: 14 residues. V shed 4 bases and J shed 0 bases, with 9 bases lying between them. CDR3 in amino acids: CASSPDKSTDTQYF. CDR3 DNA: TGCGCCAGCAGCCCGGACAAGAGCACAGATACGCAGTATTTT.

Here the CDR3 DNA reads TGTGCCAGCAGTTACGTCCCGCGTGAGCAGTTCTTC. Translated, it gives CASSYVPREQFF. The chain has TRBV6-6 and TRBJ2-1; D ambiguous. Trimming shortened V by 2 bases and J by 9 bases, and 8 bases separated the two germline ends. The length of the CDR3 is 12 residues. In germline, CDR1 is MNHNY, CDR2 SVGAGI (reference sequence).

The chain joins TRBV2 to TRBJ2-7; no clear D gene. Trimming cost V 1 base and J 6 bases, with 7 bases left between them. The CDR3 totals 12 residues. Germline CDR1 and CDR2: SNHLY and FYNNEI. The CDR3 loop is CASSEVAVEQYF. Written as DNA, the CDR3 is TGTGCCAGCAGTGAAGTAGCTGTCGAGCAGTACTTC.

This clone was detected a few times. The chain couples TRBV5-4 to TRBJ2-1; 7 nucleotides align to TRBD2. Trimming cost V 0 bases and J 2 bases; bases outside gene matches: 8. CDR1 SGHNT and CDR2 YYREEE come from the germline V gene (reference sequence). The CDR3 sequence is 17 residues long. This CDR3 reads CASSLAPGRGAYNEQFF. The CDR3 DNA follows: TGTGCCAGCAGCTTGGCCCCGGGACGGGGGGCCTACAATGAGCAGTTCTTC.

The rearrangement joins TRBV27 to TRBJ2-7, with D perhaps matching TRBD1 (6 bases). Per the germline V gene, CDR1 is MNHEY and CDR2 is SMNVEV (reference sequence). This CDR3 is 14 amino acids long. Trimming left V 8 bases short and J 2 bases short, with 16 bases between. The CDR3 region is CASGHRVSPYEQYF. CDR3 sequence (DNA): TGTGCCAGCGGGCACAGGGTGTCTCCCTACGAGCAGTACTTC.